Listed below are T cell receptor beta chains from one sample, sequenced in a study of blood T cells in healthy people across ages. TCRdb used MiXCR to reprocess the 5' RACE reads, holding one entry per CDR3 protein. The data contain around 1.7 million distinct CDR3 sequences, 28% of them singletons. The sequenced sample consisted of blood. The source is a woman aged 25 to 39 in good health. CDR3s include the opening cysteine and the closing phenylalanine or tryptophan. D genes are given only for firm matches. Clone size is given for some rows only: seen once, a few or many times, or a class if the clone is expanded.

TRBJ1-1	TRBV7-2	few	NA	CASSSQGRMNTEAFF	TGTGCCAGCAGCTCACAGGGACGAATGAACACTGAAGCTTTCTTT
TRBJ2-5	TRBV5-1	few	TRBD2	CASSLGDYVRTQYF	TGCGCCAGCAGCTTGGGGGACTACGTTAGGACCCAGTACTTC
TRBJ1-2	TRBV29-1	NA	NA	CSVDLRVGDRGDYGYTF	TGCAGCGTTGATTTAAGAGTTGGGGATCGAGGGGACTATGGCTACACCTTC
TRBJ2-7	TRBV28	many	NA	CASSLSVGEQYF	TGTGCCAGCAGTTTATCGGTGGGAGAGCAGTACTTC
TRBJ2-1	TRBV3-1	few	TRBD2	CASSQPPGGWNEQFF	TGTGCCAGCAGCCAACCGCCGGGGGGATGGAATGAGCAGTTCTTC
TRBJ2-7	TRBV20-1	many	NA	CSARANPYEQYF	TGCAGTGCTAGGGCCAACCCCTACGAGCAGTACTTC
TRBJ2-5	TRBV2	few	NA	CASTIRGLGETQYF	TGTGCCAGCACTATTAGGGGCCTAGGGGAGACCCAGTACTTC
TRBJ2-7	TRBV6-2/TRBV6-3	few	TRBD2	CASSYSASGGPFYEQYF	TGTGCCAGCAGTTACTCCGCTAGCGGGGGGCCGTTTTACGAGCAGTACTTC
TRBJ2-2	TRBV12-3/TRBV12-4	few	NA	CASSRTPFLGTGELFF	TGTGCCAGCAGCCGCACACCGTTCTTGGGCACCGGGGAGCTGTTTTTT
TRBJ1-5	TRBV20-1	NA	NA	CSARPPLPGSNQPQHF	TGCAGTGCTAGACCCCCGTTACCTGGAAGCAATCAGCCCCAGCATTTT
TRBJ1-1	TRBV7-9	NA	NA	CASSLGFRDTEAFF	TGTGCCAGCAGCTTAGGATTTAGGGACACTGAAGCTTTCTTT
TRBJ2-7	TRBV7-9	many	TRBD1	CASSPGQGLLNEQYF	TGTGCCAGCAGCCCGGGACAGGGACTCCTAAACGAGCAGTACTTC
TRBJ2-7	TRBV19	few	TRBD1	CASSIIGTGEEQYF	TGTGCCAGTAGTATAATCGGGACAGGGGAAGAGCAGTACTTC
TRBJ2-1	TRBV6-2/TRBV6-3	NA	NA	CVSSYSRRGARETQFF	TGTGTCAGCAGTTACTCGAGGCGCGGAGCGCGAGAGACCCAGTTCTTC
TRBJ2-5	TRBV12-3/TRBV12-4	few	NA	CASSLSPQGEEQYF	TGTGCCAGCAGTTTAAGTCCCCAAGGAGAGGAGCAGTACTTC
TRBJ2-1	TRBV7-2	NA	TRBD2	CASSLPLLGLARNEQFF	TGTGCCAGCAGCTTACCTTTATTGGGACTAGCGCGCAATGAGCAGTTCTTC
TRBJ2-4	TRBV7-2	NA	NA	CASSHNRATGTKNIQYF	TGTGCCAGCAGCCATAACAGGGCTACGGGCACCAAAAACATTCAGTACTTC
TRBJ1-2	TRBV12-3/TRBV12-4	NA	NA	CASAGAVANYGYTF	TGTGCCAGCGCCGGGGCTGTAGCTAACTATGGCTACACCTTC
TRBJ1-4	TRBV20-1	NA	NA	CSARPQGSTNEKLFF	TGCAGTGCTAGACCTCAGGGCTCCACTAATGAAAAACTGTTTTTT
TRBJ2-6	TRBV7-2	many	NA	CASSLANGANVLTF	TGTGCCAGCAGCTTAGCGAACGGGGCCAACGTCCTGACTTTC
TRBJ1-1	TRBV27	NA	NA	CASSLGLGVGTEAFF	TGTGCCAGCAGTTTAGGGTTGGGGGTCGGCACTGAAGCTTTCTTT
TRBJ2-3	TRBV5-1	few	TRBD2	CASSLAVGSGVTDTQYF	TGCGCCAGCAGCTTGGCCGTTGGTAGCGGGGTCACAGATACGCAGTATTTT
TRBJ2-1	TRBV11-3	few	TRBD2	CASSSGTSGRLNEQFF	TGTGCCAGCAGCTCGGGGACTAGCGGGAGGTTGAATGAGCAGTTCTTC
TRBJ2-7	TRBV5-6	many	TRBD2	CASSPFLAGGSYEQYF	TGTGCCAGCAGCCCGTTTCTAGCGGGAGGCTCCTACGAGCAGTACTTC
TRBJ1-1	TRBV4-1	NA	NA	CASSQHRDTEAFF	TGCGCCAGCAGCCAACACAGGGACACTGAAGCTTTCTTT
TRBJ2-6	TRBV6-1	few	NA	CASSPRRSSGANVLTF	TGTGCCAGCAGTCCGAGACGGTCCTCTGGGGCCAACGTCCTGACTTTC
TRBJ2-1	TRBV20-1	NA	TRBD2	CSAASGSSDEQFF	TGCAGTGCCGCTAGCGGGAGTAGCGATGAGCAGTTCTTC
TRBJ1-1	TRBV2	few	NA	CASSDRQGANTEAFF	TGTGCCAGCAGTGATCGCCAAGGGGCTAACACTGAAGCTTTCTTT
TRBJ2-1	TRBV9	NA	NA	CASSGTGALGNEQFF	TGTGCCAGCAGCGGGACCGGGGCGCTGGGTAATGAGCAGTTCTTC